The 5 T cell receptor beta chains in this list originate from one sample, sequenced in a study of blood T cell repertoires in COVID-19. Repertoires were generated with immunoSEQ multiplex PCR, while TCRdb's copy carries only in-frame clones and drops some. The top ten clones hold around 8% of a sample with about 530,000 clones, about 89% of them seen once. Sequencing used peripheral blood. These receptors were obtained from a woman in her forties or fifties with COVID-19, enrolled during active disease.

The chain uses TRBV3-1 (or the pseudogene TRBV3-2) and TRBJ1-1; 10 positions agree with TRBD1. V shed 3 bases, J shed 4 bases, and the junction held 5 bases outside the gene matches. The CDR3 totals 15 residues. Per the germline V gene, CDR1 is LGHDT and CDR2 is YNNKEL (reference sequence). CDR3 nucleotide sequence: TGTGCCAGCAGCCAGAGGGACAGGGGCTTCACTGAAGCTTTCTTT. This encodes CASSQRDRGFTEAFF.

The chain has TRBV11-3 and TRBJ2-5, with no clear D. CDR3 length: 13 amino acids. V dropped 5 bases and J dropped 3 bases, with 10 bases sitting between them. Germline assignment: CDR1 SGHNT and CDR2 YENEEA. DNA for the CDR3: TGTGCCAGCAGCGTGAACCTAAAAGAGACCCAGTACTTC. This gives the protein CASSVNLKETQYF. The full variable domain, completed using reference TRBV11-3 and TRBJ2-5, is EAGVVQSPRYKIIEKKQPVAFWCNPISGHNTLYWYLQNLGQGPELLIRYENEEAVDDSQLPKDRFSAERLKGVDSTLKIQPAELGDSAVYLCASSVNLKETQYFGPGTRLLVL.

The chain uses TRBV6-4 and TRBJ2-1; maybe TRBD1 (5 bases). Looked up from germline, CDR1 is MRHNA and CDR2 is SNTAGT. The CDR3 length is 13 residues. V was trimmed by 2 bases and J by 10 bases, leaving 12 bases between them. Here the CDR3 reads CASSDVGRSEQFF. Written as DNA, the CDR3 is TGTGCCAGCAGTGACGTGGGGCGGAGCGAGCAGTTCTTC.

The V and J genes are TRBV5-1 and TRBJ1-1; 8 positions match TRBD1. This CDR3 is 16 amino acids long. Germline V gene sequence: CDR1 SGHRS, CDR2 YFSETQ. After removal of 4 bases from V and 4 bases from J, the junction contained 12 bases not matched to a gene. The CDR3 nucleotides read TGCGCCAGCAGCACCGGGCCAGGGGGCGCGGGCACTGAAGCTTTCTTT. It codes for CASSTGPGGAGTEAFF.

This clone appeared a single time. CDR3 nucleotides: TGTGCCAGCAGCTCCCGGCGGGGGGCTGGCGGGGAGCTGTTTTTT. The encoded protein is CASSSRRGAGGELFF. The V and J genes are TRBV9 and TRBJ2-2; 8 bases map to TRBD2. After removal of 4 bases from V and 7 bases from J, the junction contained 9 bases not matched to a gene. The germline gives CDR1 SGDLS, CDR2 YYNGEE. The CDR3 is 15 amino acids.